Listed here are 15 T cell receptor beta chains from one sample, sequenced in a study of blood T cell repertoires in COVID-19. The data were produced by immunoSEQ multiplex PCR, yet TCRdb's version contains in-frame clones alone and is incomplete. Of 150,000 to 200,000 clones in the sample, 78% are singletons; the top ten hold approximately 3%. The sequencing sample was made of peripheral blood. These receptor sequences come from a woman older than 75 with active or convalescent COVID-19.

This rearrangement joins TRBV3-1 (or the pseudogene TRBV3-2) to TRBJ2-1, with 8 bases fitting TRBD1. In germline, CDR1 is LGHDT, CDR2 YNNKEL (reference sequence). With 6 bases clipped from V and 6 bases from J, the junction kept 10 bases outside the gene matches. CDR3 length: 15 residues. The CDR3 DNA is TGTGCCAGCAGTCCACAGGGGGTGAGAAGCAATGAGCAGTTCTTC. Amino acid sequence: CASSPQGVRSNEQFF.

This sequence joins TRBV7-8 and TRBJ2-2; D is unresolved. Trimming stripped 6 bases from V and 4 bases from J, with 15 bases between. Germline V CDR1 and CDR2: SGHVS, FQNEAQ. The length of the CDR3 is 15 residues. This chain's CDR3 is CASRPLFSVTGELFF. The CDR3 nucleotides are TGTGCCAGCAGGCCGTTGTTTTCGGTCACCGGGGAGCTGTTTTTT. Full variable domain (outside the CDR3, taken from reference TRBV7-8 and TRBJ2-2): GAGVSQSPRYKVAKRGQDVALRCDPISGHVSLFWYQQALGQGPEFLTYFQNEAQLDKSGLPSDRFFAERPEGSVSTLKIQRTQQEDSAVYLCASRPLFSVTGELFFGEGSRLTVL.

The chain couples TRBV5-1 to TRBJ2-7; TRBD1 agrees at 8 bases. V was pared by 2 bases and J by 5 bases, with 6 bases of the junction left unmatched. The V gene's germline CDR1 is SGHRS and CDR2 YFSETQ. This CDR3 is built from 14 residues. The CDR3 DNA reads TGCGCCAGCAGCTTTAGGACAGGGTCGGACGAGCAGTACTTC. Amino acids: CASSFRTGSDEQYF.

The chain uses TRBV7-8 and TRBJ1-2; D possibly corresponds to TRBD1 (6 bases). With 5 bases removed from V and 8 bases from J, the gap between germline ends came to 15 bases. The length of the CDR3 is 13 residues. In germline, CDR1 is SGHVS, CDR2 FQNEAQ. The CDR3 nucleotides read TGTGCCAGCAGCCCAGGGGAGAGGGTAGGCTACACCTTC. It specifies CASSPGERVGYTF.

The V gene is TRBV23-1, the J gene TRBJ1-5; TRBD1 might be the D (5 bases). TRBV23-1 is given ORF status, its function remaining uncertain. V lost 2 bases and J lost 0, with 11 bases in between. CDR3 length: 16 residues. The chain's CDR3 is CASSQTRQNSNQPQHF. In DNA form, the CDR3 reads TGCGCCAGCAGTCAAACCCGACAGAATAGCAATCAGCCCCAGCATTTT.

In nucleotides, the CDR3 is TGTGCCAGCTCTTCATTCACCTCGGGACAGGGAAACACCATATATTTT. It codes for CASSSFTSGQGNTIYF. This chain joins TRBV18 and TRBJ1-3; 7 nucleotides agree with TRBD1. Losses at the gene ends were 6 bases for V and 4 bases for J; bases not matched to a gene: 12. The germline gives CDR1 KGHSH, CDR2 LQKENI. This CDR3 region has 16 residues.

The V and J genes are TRBV7-9 and TRBJ2-3; tentative D call: TRBD2 (7 bases). Germline V CDR1 and CDR2: SEHNR, FQNEAQ (reference sequence). V was cut by 5 bases and J by 4 bases, with 13 bases left in between. This CDR3 has 14 amino acids. The CDR3 nucleotides read TGTGCCAGCAGCCACGCGGGGGCGGCAGATACGCAGTATTTT. Protein: CASSHAGAADTQYF.

The chain couples TRBV12-3 or TRBV12-4 to TRBJ1-2; 7 bases match TRBD1. CDR3 length equals 13 residues. Unmatched junction bases numbered 3, after V lost 6 bases and J lost 2 bases. CDR3 sequence: CASSWDRNYGYTF. Written as DNA, the CDR3 is TGTGCCAGCAGCTGGGACAGAAACTATGGCTACACCTTC.

The V call is TRBV29-1, the J call TRBJ2-1; TRBD2 matches 7 bases. CDR1 is SQVTM, CDR2 ANQGSEA, per germline. The CDR3 runs 13 residues. The V and J ends lost 6 bases and 2 bases, in that order; junction bases with no gene match: 4. Written as DNA, the CDR3 is TGCAGCGTCTCCGGGACTACCTACAATGAGCAGTTCTTC. This codes for CSVSGTTYNEQFF.

The chain employs TRBV28 and TRBJ2-1, with 8 bases that match TRBD1. J was trimmed by 10 bases and V by 6 bases; bases with no gene match: 14. Germline V lookup: CDR1 MDHEN, CDR2 SYDVKM. The CDR3 extends over 15 amino acids. The CDR3 DNA is TGTGCCAGCAGGGGTTTGGACAGGGCCGGTACGGAGCAGTTCTTC. It codes for CASRGLDRAGTEQFF.

The chain links TRBV29-1 to TRBJ2-5; 8 bases are a match to TRBD2. The V gene end was trimmed by 5 bases and the J gene end by 9 bases; junction bases not matched to a gene: 20. The CDR3 has 16 residues. Germline V gene data show CDR1 as SQVTM and CDR2 as ANQGSEA. This CDR3 is CSVTTTGTSSIGSQYF. The CDR3 region has the DNA TGCAGCGTTACTACGACCGGGACTAGTAGTATTGGGTCCCAGTACTTC.

This clone was found once. The chain couples TRBV6-5 to TRBJ1-2, with D perhaps TRBD1 (6 bases). The ends were cut back, 2 bases at V and 4 bases at J, with 17 bases in the middle. Germline V gene lookup returns CDR1 MNHEY and CDR2 SVGAGI. The CDR3 sequence is 16 residues long. The CDR3 sequence is CASSYTTLQGSYGYTF. CDR3 in DNA: TGTGCCAGCAGTTACACGACCCTACAGGGTAGCTATGGCTACACCTTC.

To note about this clone: An end of the junction does not agree with germline; a read error may underlie this. This chain uses TRBV15 with TRBJ2-2; TRBD1 agrees at 7 bases. Germline assignment: CDR1 LNHNV and CDR2 YYDKDF (reference sequence). CDR3 length equals 14 residues. In DNA form, the CDR3 reads TGTGCCACCATCAGAGACAGGGTAGCCGGGGAGCTGTTTTTT. Encoded protein: CATIRDRVAGELFF.

The J gene is TRBJ2-1, the V gene TRBV14, with D hard to call. Trimming shortened V by 1 base and J by 11 bases, and 9 bases separated the two germline ends. There are 12 residues in the CDR3. Germline CDR1 reads SGHDN; CDR2 reads FVKESK. The CDR3 spells CASSQVRSQQFF. CDR3 DNA sequence: TGTGCCAGCAGCCAAGTTCGGTCTCAGCAGTTCTTC.

The V call is TRBV4-2, the J call TRBJ1-6; D is uncertain. The CDR3 is made up of 16 amino acids. The ends were cut back, 1 base at V and 7 bases at J, with 14 bases in the middle. The germline gives CDR1 LGHNA, CDR2 YNFKEQ. In DNA form, the CDR3 reads TGTGCCAGCAGCCAAGCCGTCGAGGTGAGGAATTCACCCCTCCACTTT. Its protein is CASSQAVEVRNSPLHF.